This TCR beta chain is drawn from a study of T-cell memory formation after mild COVID-19. Study in general: The study found TCR clusters largely donor specific. Study-level findings and limits: Among clones contracting day 15 to 85, CD4/CD8 was balanced, whereas later expanders leaned CD4+. Pre-infection memory showed some responding clones, and this suggested that cross-reactive memory joined.

cDNA libraries for TCR alpha and TCR beta, carrying sample barcodes and UMIs, came from 5'RACE with constant-segment primers. TCRdb recomputed calls from the 5' RACE reads with MiXCR, one row per CDR3 protein. Found here are around 390,000 distinct CDR3 sequences, more than 15% of them singletons; the top ten hold 20% to 25%. Turning to this clonotype: Its target is not known.

Trimming took 6 bases from V and 3 from J, leaving 11 bases between them. This CDR3 spans 12 amino acids. CDR1 is DFQATT, CDR2 SNEGSKA, per germline (reference sequence). Sequencing input: PBMCs or a T cell subset sorted from them (not recorded which). The receptor was derived from a man younger than 30 who had mild COVID-19 (a few samples of this study predate the infection). Cell type and time point are not known. The chain has TRBV20-1 and TRBJ2-5, with D tentatively TRBD1 (6 bases). The CDR3 DNA reads TGCAGTGCGGGGGCCGGGAAAGAGACCCAGTACTTC. As protein: CSAGAGKETQYF.